Below, 8 T cell receptor beta chains from the same sample are listed, as sequenced in a study of PD-1 blockade in classical Hodgkin lymphoma. Assay used: immunoSEQ multiplex PCR; TCRdb lists only in-frame clones, some missing. The sample shows 95,000 to 120,000 clones, about 88% of them seen only once. Every patient relapsed after autologous stem cell transplantation, and brentuximab vedotin exposure varied. The sample in question was peripheral blood mononuclear cells (PBMCs), obtained before the second cycle of nivolumab. Receptors originate from a human donor with classical Hodgkin lymphoma.

This chain connects TRBV29-1 to TRBJ2-3; the D gene is possibly TRBD2 (7 bases). This CDR3 has 14 residues. V lost 7 bases, J lost 2 bases, and 16 bases lay in between. Germline V gives CDR1 SQVTM, CDR2 ANQGSEA. In DNA form, the CDR3 reads TGCAGCGGGGAGGGGGTATTCCCCACAGATACGCAGTATTTT. Translation gives CSGEGVFPTDTQYF.

The CDR3 spells CASSTGTSGSYEQFF. The CDR3 coding sequence is TGTGCCAGCAGCACCGGGACTAGCGGGAGCTATGAGCAGTTCTTC. The chain is built from TRBV4-2 and TRBJ2-1, with 14 bases lining up with TRBD2. Germline-derived CDR1 and CDR2 are LGHNA and YNFKEQ. Trimming at V came to 5 bases and at J to 8 bases, leaving 5 bases not matched to a gene. The CDR3 runs to 15 residues.

This clone was seen more than once but under ten times. This chain connects TRBV7-2 to TRBJ2-2, with TRBD2 as a possible D gene (5 bases). This CDR3 region has 13 residues. CDR1 is SGHTA and CDR2 is FQGNSA in the germline V gene. Trimming took off 8 bases at V and 4 bases at J, with 11 bases between the two ends. DNA of the CDR3: TGTGCCAGCTTCCCCGGGGTCACCGGGGAGCTGTTTTTT. The encoded protein is CASFPGVTGELFF.

The genes are TRBV9 and TRBJ2-5, with 9 positions matching TRBD2. This CDR3 region has 16 residues. Germline V gene data show CDR1 as SGDLS and CDR2 as YYNGEE. V was pared by 0 bases and J by 1 base, with 4 bases of the junction left unmatched. The CDR3 nucleotides are TGTGCCAGCAGCGTAGCCCAGCGGGAGGCCCAAGAGACCCAGTACTTC. Its translation is CASSVAQREAQETQYF.

The rearrangement joins TRBV27 to TRBJ2-1; 12 nucleotides agree with TRBD2. The CDR3 is 16 residues long. Germline CDR1 is MNHEY and CDR2 is SMNVEV (reference sequence). V was clipped by 6 bases and J by 4 bases; unmatched bases: 7. The CDR3 sequence: CASSTSGTSGYNEQFF. The CDR3 DNA sequence: TGTGCCAGCAGCACCTCCGGGACTAGCGGGTACAATGAGCAGTTCTTC.

The CDR3 DNA reads as TGTGCCAGCAGTCCTATACCGGGACTAGCGGTACAGTACTTC. This gives the protein CASSPIPGLAVQYF. V usage is TRBV11-2 and J usage is TRBJ2-4, with 11 bases matching TRBD2. V dropped 6 bases and J dropped 13; count of bases not matched to a gene: 11. Germline V gene lookup returns CDR1 SGHAT and CDR2 FQNNGV. This CDR3 spans 14 amino acids.

The chain couples TRBV18 to TRBJ2-3, with 12 bases fitting TRBD2. CDR3 length: 16 residues. J gave up 1 base and V 6 bases, and 5 bases lay outside the gene matches. The germline gives CDR1 KGHSH, CDR2 LQKENI. The CDR3 here is CASSELAGGGTDTQYF. CDR3 in DNA: TGTGCCAGCTCTGAACTAGCGGGAGGAGGCACAGATACGCAGTATTTT.

The J gene is TRBJ1-2, the V gene TRBV19, with 7 bases aligning to TRBD1. Germline CDR1 reads LNHDA; CDR2 reads SQIVND (reference sequence). The CDR3 contains 16 residues. After removal of 10 bases from V and 0 bases from J, the junction contained 14 bases not matched to a gene. The CDR3 DNA reads as TGTGCCACCCAACCGAGGACAGGTTCAGCTAACTATGGCTACACCTTC. Translation: CATQPRTGSANYGYTF.